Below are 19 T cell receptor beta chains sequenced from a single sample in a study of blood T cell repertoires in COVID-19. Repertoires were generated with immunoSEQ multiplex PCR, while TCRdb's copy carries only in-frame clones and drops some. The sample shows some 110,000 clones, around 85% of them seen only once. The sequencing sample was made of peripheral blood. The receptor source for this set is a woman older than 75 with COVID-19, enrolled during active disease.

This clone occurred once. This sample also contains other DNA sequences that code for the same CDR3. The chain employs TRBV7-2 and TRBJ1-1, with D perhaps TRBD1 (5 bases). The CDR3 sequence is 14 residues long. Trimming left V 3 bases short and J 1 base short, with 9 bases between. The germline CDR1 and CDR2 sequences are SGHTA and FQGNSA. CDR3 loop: CASSLGLENTEAFF. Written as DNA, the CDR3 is TGTGCCAGCAGCTTGGGGCTAGAGAACACTGAAGCTTTCTTT.

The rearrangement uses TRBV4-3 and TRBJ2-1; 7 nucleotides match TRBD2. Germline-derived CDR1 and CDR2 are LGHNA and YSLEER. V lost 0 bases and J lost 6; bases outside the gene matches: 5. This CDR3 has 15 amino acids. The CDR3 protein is CASSQDWLAVNEQFF. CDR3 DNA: TGCGCCAGCAGCCAAGATTGGCTAGCGGTCAATGAGCAGTTCTTC.

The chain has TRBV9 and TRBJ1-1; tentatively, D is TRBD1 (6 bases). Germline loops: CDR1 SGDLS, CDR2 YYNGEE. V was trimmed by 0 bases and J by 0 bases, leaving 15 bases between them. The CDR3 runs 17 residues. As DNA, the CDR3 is TGTGCCAGCAGCGTAGATGCCCGGGGGGACATGAACACTGAAGCTTTCTTT. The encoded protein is CASSVDARGDMNTEAFF.

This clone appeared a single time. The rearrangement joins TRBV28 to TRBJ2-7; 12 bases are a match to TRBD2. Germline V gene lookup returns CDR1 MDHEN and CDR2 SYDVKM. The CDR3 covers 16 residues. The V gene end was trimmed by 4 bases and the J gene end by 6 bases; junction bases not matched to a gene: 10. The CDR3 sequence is CASSSTGLAGASEQYF. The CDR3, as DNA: TGTGCCAGCAGTTCTACGGGACTAGCGGGCGCCTCCGAGCAGTACTTC. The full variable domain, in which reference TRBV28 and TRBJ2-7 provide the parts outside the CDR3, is DVKVTQSSRYLVKRTGEKVFLECVQDMDHENMFWYRQDPGLGLRLIYFSYDVKMKEKGDIPEGYSVSREKKERFSLILESASTNQTSMYLCASSSTGLAGASEQYFGPGTRLTVT.

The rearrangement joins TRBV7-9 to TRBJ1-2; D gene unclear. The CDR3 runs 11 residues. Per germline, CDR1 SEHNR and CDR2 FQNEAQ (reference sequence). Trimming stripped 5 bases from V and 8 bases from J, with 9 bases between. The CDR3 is CASSPAGGYTF. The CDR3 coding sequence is TGTGCCAGCAGCCCGGCCGGGGGCTACACCTTC.

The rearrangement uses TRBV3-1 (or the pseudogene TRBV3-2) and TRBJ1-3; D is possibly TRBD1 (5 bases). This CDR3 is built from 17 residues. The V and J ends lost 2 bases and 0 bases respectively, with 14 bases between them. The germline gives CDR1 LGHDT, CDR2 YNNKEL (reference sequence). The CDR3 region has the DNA TGTGCCAGCAGCCAATTGTCAGGGTCTTCCTCTGGAAACACCATATATTTT. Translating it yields CASSQLSGSSSGNTIYF.

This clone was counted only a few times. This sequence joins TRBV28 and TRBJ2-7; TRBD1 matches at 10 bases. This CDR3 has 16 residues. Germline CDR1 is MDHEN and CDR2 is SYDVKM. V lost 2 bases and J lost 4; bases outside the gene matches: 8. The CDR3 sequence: CASSLPGQGEEYEQYF. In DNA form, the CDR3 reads TGTGCCAGCAGTTTACCCGGACAGGGGGAAGAATACGAGCAGTACTTC.

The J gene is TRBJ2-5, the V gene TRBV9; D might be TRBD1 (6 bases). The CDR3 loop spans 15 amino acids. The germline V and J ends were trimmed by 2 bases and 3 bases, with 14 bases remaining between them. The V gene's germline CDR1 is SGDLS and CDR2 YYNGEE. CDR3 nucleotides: TGTGCCAGCAGCGTTACAGGGAGTTGGAAAGAGACCCAGTACTTC. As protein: CASSVTGSWKETQYF.

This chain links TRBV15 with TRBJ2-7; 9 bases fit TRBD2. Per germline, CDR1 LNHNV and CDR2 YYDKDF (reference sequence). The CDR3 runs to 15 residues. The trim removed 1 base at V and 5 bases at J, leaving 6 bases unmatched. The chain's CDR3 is CATSRASGIQNEQYF. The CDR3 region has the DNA TGTGCCACCAGCAGAGCTAGCGGGATTCAGAACGAGCAGTACTTC.

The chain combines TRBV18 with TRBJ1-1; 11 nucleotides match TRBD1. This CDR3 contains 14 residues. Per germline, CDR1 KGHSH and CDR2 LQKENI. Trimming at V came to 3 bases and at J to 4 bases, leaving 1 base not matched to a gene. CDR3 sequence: CASSPGTGGTEAFF. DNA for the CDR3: TGTGCCAGCTCACCCGGGACAGGGGGCACTGAAGCTTTCTTT.

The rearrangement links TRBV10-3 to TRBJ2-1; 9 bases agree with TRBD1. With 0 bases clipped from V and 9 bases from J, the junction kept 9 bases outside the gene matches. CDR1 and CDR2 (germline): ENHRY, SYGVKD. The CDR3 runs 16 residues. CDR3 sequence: CAISESIGQGLGEQFF. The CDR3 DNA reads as TGTGCCATCAGTGAGTCAATAGGACAGGGGTTGGGTGAGCAGTTCTTC.

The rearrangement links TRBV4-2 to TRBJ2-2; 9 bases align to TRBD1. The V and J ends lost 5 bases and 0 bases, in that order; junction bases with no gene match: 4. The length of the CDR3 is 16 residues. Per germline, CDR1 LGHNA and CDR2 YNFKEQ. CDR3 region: CASSTRTGANTGELFF. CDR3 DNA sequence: TGTGCCAGCAGCACCCGGACAGGGGCGAACACCGGGGAGCTGTTTTTT.

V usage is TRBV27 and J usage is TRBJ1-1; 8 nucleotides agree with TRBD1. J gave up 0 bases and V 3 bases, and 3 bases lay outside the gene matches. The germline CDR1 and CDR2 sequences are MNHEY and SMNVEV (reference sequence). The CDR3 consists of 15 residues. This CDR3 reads CASSFGDRLNTEAFF. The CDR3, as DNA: TGTGCCAGCAGTTTCGGGGACAGGCTGAACACTGAAGCTTTCTTT.

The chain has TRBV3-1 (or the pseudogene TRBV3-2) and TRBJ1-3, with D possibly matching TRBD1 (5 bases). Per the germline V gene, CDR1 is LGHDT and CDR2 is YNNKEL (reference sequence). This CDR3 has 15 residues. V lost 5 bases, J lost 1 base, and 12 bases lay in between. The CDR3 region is CASSDGSGSGNTIYF. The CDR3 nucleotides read TGTGCCAGCAGCGACGGGTCAGGGTCTGGAAACACCATATATTTT.

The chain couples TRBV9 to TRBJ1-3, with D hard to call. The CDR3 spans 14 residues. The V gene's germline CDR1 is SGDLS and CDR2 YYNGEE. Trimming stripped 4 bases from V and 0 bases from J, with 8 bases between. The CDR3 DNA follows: TGTGCCAGCAGCCTCTTTAGCTCTGGAAACACCATATATTTT. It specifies CASSLFSSGNTIYF.

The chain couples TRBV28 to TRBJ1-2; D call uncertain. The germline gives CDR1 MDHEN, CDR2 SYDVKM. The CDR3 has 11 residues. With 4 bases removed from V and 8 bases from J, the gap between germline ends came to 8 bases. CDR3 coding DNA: TGTGCCAGCAGTTCCCTGTCCGGCTACACCTTC. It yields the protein CASSSLSGYTF.

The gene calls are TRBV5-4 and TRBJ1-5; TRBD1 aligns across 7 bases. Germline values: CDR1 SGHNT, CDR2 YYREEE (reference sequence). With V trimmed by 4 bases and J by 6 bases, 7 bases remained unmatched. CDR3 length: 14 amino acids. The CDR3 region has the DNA TGTGCCAGCAGCCTGAAGGGGGCAGGTCAGCCCCAGCATTTT. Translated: CASSLKGAGQPQHF.

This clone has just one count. The CDR3 sequence: CASSTYRGYTF. In DNA, the CDR3 is TGTGCCAGCAGTACCTACAGGGGCTACACCTTC. This rearrangement joins TRBV28 to TRBJ1-2, with D possibly being TRBD1 (5 bases). The length of the CDR3 is 11 residues. V lost 5 bases and J 8 bases, leaving 9 bases between the germline ends. Per the germline V gene, CDR1 is MDHEN and CDR2 is SYDVKM.

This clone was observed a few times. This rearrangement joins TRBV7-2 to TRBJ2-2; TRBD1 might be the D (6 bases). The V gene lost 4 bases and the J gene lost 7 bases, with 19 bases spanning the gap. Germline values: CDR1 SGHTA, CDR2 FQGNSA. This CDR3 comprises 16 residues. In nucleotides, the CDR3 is TGTGCCAGCAGCTCCTCCGGTCCGGGACAATTCGGGGAGCTGTTTTTT. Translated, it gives CASSSSGPGQFGELFF.